This entry is about one TCR beta chain. As yet, its antigen is unknown. This sample was taken from a study of cytotoxic CD8 clonotypes in ibrutinib-treated CLL. Regarding the study as a whole: Ibrutinib response saw clonality rise, and progression saw it return toward baseline. Circulating CD8+ T-cell counts were tracked by baseline clonality, which exceeded that of age-matched healthy donors.

Clones were sequenced by immunoSEQ multiplex PCR, and TCRdb holds only the in-frame ones, with some missing. The sample holds approximately 330,000 clones; more than 65% are singletons and the top ten take approximately 7%. The sequence was collected from a human donor with chronic lymphocytic leukemia. The material was PBMCs, obtained before ibrutinib treatment.

This CDR3 is CASSPLTGLAEAFF. The CDR3 DNA is TGTGCCAGCTCACCACTGACAGGGTTGGCTGAAGCTTTCTTT. The J gene is TRBJ1-1, the V gene TRBV18, with 7 bases identical to TRBD1. J gave up 6 bases and V 1 base, and 5 bases lay outside the gene matches. CDR1 is KGHSH and CDR2 is LQKENI in the germline V gene. The CDR3 covers 14 residues. Variable domain in full (rest from reference TRBV18 and TRBJ1-1): NAGVMQNPRHLVRRRGQEARLRCSPMKGHSHVYWYRQLPEEGLKFMVYLQKENIIDESGMPKERFSAEFPKEGPSILRIQQVVRGDSAAYFCASSPLTGLAEAFFGQGTRLTVV.